This TCR beta chain came from a study of blood T cell repertoires in COVID-19. Germline V CDR1 and CDR2: PRHDT, FYEKMQ (reference sequence). V shed 3 bases and J 2 bases; nucleotides not matched to a gene: 11. This CDR3 spans 19 amino acids. Sequenced by immunoSEQ multiplex PCR; TCRdb stores in-frame clones only, minus some. The sample contains 200,000 or so clones, 80% to 85% of which appear only once. The genes are TRBV13 and TRBJ2-2; 11 nucleotides align to TRBD2. Material: peripheral blood. This clonotype originated in a human donor in a cohort sampled during active COVID-19. The CDR3 here is CASSFLSYSGRGNTGELFF. The CDR3, as DNA: TGTGCCAGCAGCTTTCTTTCGTATAGCGGGAGGGGAAACACCGGGGAGCTGTTTTTT.